This T cell receptor beta chain is from a study of T cell responses to AZD1222 COVID-19 vaccine. Whole-study findings and limits: Donors were largely white British and mainly female; clonal diversity was possibly underestimated. Across the whole spike, CD4 TCRs peaked at regions 160-218 and 743-854.

A word on this clone: What it binds is unknown.

Profiling relied on immunoSEQ multiplex PCR, and the TCRdb table lists in-frame clones only, not all of them. The table shows 120,000 or so clones, with around 89% occurring only once. The trim removed 3 bases at V and 9 bases at J, leaving 15 bases unmatched. There are 18 residues in the CDR3. Germline CDR1 reads KGHSH; CDR2 reads LQKENI. This TCR was sampled from an adult in good health. The chain is built from TRBV18 and TRBJ1-6, with 9 nucleotides matching TRBD1. The starting material was peripheral blood, obtained on day 0 of AZD1222 vaccination. CDR3 loop: CASSPVGQGGSGGSPLHF. CDR3 DNA sequence: TGTGCCAGCTCACCTGTGGGACAGGGTGGCTCCGGGGGTTCACCCCTCCACTTT.